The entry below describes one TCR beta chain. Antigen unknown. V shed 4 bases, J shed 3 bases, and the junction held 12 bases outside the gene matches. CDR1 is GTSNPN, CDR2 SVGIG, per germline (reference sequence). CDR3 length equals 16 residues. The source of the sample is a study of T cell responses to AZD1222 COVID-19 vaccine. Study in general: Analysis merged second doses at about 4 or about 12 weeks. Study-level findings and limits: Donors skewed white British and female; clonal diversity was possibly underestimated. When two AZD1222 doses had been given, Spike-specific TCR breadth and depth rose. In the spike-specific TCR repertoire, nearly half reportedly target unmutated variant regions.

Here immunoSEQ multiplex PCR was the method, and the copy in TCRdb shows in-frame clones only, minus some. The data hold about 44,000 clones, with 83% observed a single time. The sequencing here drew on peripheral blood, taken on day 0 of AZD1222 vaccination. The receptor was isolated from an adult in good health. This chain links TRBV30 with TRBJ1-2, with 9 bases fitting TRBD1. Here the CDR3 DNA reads TGTGCCTGGACCCGTGCCGGGACAGGGTCCGACTATGGCTACACCTTC. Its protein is CAWTRAGTGSDYGYTF.